The 22 T cell receptor beta chains below all came from one sample that was sequenced in a study of CD8 T cells in ankylosing spondylitis. TCRdb ran MiXCR on the 5' RACE reads and lists one entry per CDR3 protein. The repertoire holds 200,000 or so distinct CDR3 sequences, approximately 18% seen once, with about 4.3% in the top ten. The sequenced material came from blood, either unsorted or a sorted T cell fraction (not recorded which). The receptor source for this set is a male donor aged 5 to 29 with ankylosing spondylitis or in good health (not recorded which).

This clonotype was seen a few times. The chain is built from TRBV19 and TRBJ1-6; the D gene is possibly TRBD1 (5 bases). The CDR3 is 12 amino acids. Germline V lookup: CDR1 LNHDA, CDR2 SQIVND (reference sequence). V gave up 4 bases and J gave up 12 bases, with 10 bases separating them. Written as DNA, the CDR3 is TGTGCCAGTAGTAGCCCCGACAGACCCCTCCACTTT. Protein: CASSSPDRPLHF.

The rearrangement uses TRBV12-3 or TRBV12-4 and TRBJ2-7; 8 bases fit TRBD1. CDR3 length: 13 amino acids. J was trimmed by 6 bases and V by 8 bases; bases with no gene match: 9. DNA of the CDR3: TGTGCCAGCGGGGGGACAGGATGGGGCGAGCAGTACTTC. This encodes CASGGTGWGEQYF.

Many counts were recorded for this clonotype. The chain carries TRBV6-6 and TRBJ1-1; D may be TRBD1 (5 bases). The germline V and J ends were trimmed by 6 bases and 5 bases, with 13 bases remaining between them. The CDR3 has 13 residues. The germline V gene has CDR1 MNHNY and CDR2 SVGAGI (reference sequence). The CDR3 protein is CASRRAGQTEAFF. Here the CDR3 DNA reads TGTGCCAGCAGGAGGGCAGGGCAAACTGAAGCTTTCTTT.

This clonotype was counted ten times or more. The genes are TRBV7-9 and TRBJ2-3; perhaps TRBD2 as D (6 bases). The germline gives CDR1 SEHNR, CDR2 FQNEAQ (reference sequence). V was trimmed by 1 base and J by 2 bases, leaving 10 bases between them. The CDR3 extends over 15 amino acids. For the CDR3, the DNA is TGTGCCAGCAGCTTAGTGGCGGGATCCACAGATACGCAGTATTTT. It translates to CASSLVAGSTDTQYF.

There are a few counts of this clonotype. The chain recombines TRBV7-2 with TRBJ2-7, with D perhaps TRBD1 (6 bases). The CDR3 runs to 15 residues. V shed 6 bases and J shed 0 bases, with 15 bases lying between them. The germline V gene encodes CDR1 SGHTA and CDR2 FQGNSA. The CDR3 protein is CASSSDRTSSYEQYV. DNA of the CDR3: TGTGCCAGCAGTTCTGACAGGACCAGCTCCTACGAGCAGTACGTC.

In this sample, this clonotype turned up many times. The chain uses TRBV25-1 and TRBJ2-5, with D hard to call. There are 13 residues in the CDR3. Germline loops: CDR1 MGHDK, CDR2 SYGVNS. The germline V and J ends were trimmed by 2 bases and 5 bases, with 9 bases remaining between them. CDR3 sequence (DNA): TGTGCCAGCAGTGAACCCGGTGGCGAGACCCAGTACTTC. Amino acid sequence: CASSEPGGETQYF.

Many counts were recorded for this clonotype. The rearrangement joins TRBV20-1 to TRBJ1-1; 9 positions agree with TRBD1. Trimming removed 4 bases from V and 3 bases from J; junction bases left unmatched: 3. CDR3 length: 13 residues. Germline CDR1 and CDR2: DFQATT and SNEGSKA (reference sequence). CDR3 in amino acids: CSAMGQGHTEAFF. DNA of the CDR3: TGCAGTGCTATGGGACAGGGACACACTGAAGCTTTCTTT.

This clonotype came up many times. V usage is TRBV19 and J usage is TRBJ2-4, with D perhaps matching TRBD2 (5 bases). Between the trimmed V and J ends, which lost 5 bases and 0 bases, there was a span of 17 bases. The CDR3 length is 17 residues. The V gene's germline CDR1 is LNHDA and CDR2 SQIVND (reference sequence). The CDR3 DNA is TGTGCCAGTAGTGCCCCAAACTCGGGAATAGCCAAAAACATTCAGTACTTC. Encoded protein: CASSAPNSGIAKNIQYF.

The chain is built from TRBV20-1 and TRBJ2-3, with 8 bases matching TRBD1. CDR1 and CDR2 (germline): DFQATT, SNEGSKA (reference sequence). The CDR3 contains 17 residues. After removal of 1 base from V and 3 bases from J, the junction contained 12 bases not matched to a gene. The CDR3 reads CSARGGQGEGWTDTQYF. For the CDR3, the DNA is TGCAGTGCTAGAGGAGGACAGGGAGAAGGATGGACAGATACGCAGTATTTT.

This clonotype was recorded at least ten times. This rearrangement joins TRBV12-3 or TRBV12-4 to TRBJ2-1; TRBD2 might be the D (6 bases). The CDR3 loop spans 13 amino acids. V was shortened by 5 bases and J by 6 bases, with 11 bases between the two germline ends. This CDR3 is CASSPPGVNEQFF. The CDR3 DNA sequence: TGTGCCAGCAGTCCCCCGGGGGTCAATGAGCAGTTCTTC.

This clonotype was observed at least ten times. The chain employs TRBV19 and TRBJ2-2; D perhaps matches TRBD1 (5 bases). This CDR3 has 15 residues. Trimming pared 1 base from V and 5 bases from J, leaving 11 bases between. Germline values: CDR1 LNHDA, CDR2 SQIVND (reference sequence). CDR3 bases: TGTGCCAGTAGTATAGCGAAGGGGCGGACCGGGGAGCTGTTTTTT. This sequence encodes CASSIAKGRTGELFF.

This clonotype was seen repeatedly, ten times or more. The rearrangement uses TRBV28 and TRBJ2-2; D is undetermined. Germline V gene data show CDR1 as MDHEN and CDR2 as SYDVKM. Trimming cost V 6 bases and J 7 bases, with 9 bases left between them. CDR3 length: 12 residues. CDR3 protein: CASRGGIGELFF. The CDR3 nucleotides read TGTGCCAGCAGGGGCGGTATCGGGGAGCTGTTTTTT.

With regard to this clonotype: A clone one base away is much larger, so this may be a read error. The chain recombines TRBV29-1 with TRBJ2-2, with D perhaps TRBD1 (6 bases). The CDR3 length is 13 residues. In germline, CDR1 is SQVTM, CDR2 ANQGSEA. The DNA for the CDR3 is TGCAGCGTTTCGCGGACAGTTCCCGGGGACCTGTTTTTT. Its protein is CSVSRTVPGDLFF.

This chain joins TRBV29-1 and TRBJ2-7, with D unclear. Trimming pared 0 bases from V and 1 base from J, leaving 7 bases between. CDR3 length: 13 residues. CDR1 and CDR2 from the germline V gene are SQVTM and ANQGSEA. The CDR3 loop is CSVEDWGSYEQYF. DNA for the CDR3: TGCAGCGTTGAAGATTGGGGTTCCTACGAGCAGTACTTC.

The sample holds many counts of this clonotype. The chain combines TRBV6-2 or TRBV6-3 with TRBJ1-1; D perhaps matches TRBD1 (5 bases). The germline V gene has CDR1 MNHEY and CDR2 SVGEGT. The CDR3 covers 13 residues. V was pared by 4 bases and J by 5 bases, with 11 bases between. CDR3 sequence reads: CASSSSGWTEAFF. The DNA of the CDR3 is TGTGCCAGCAGTTCTTCAGGGTGGACTGAAGCTTTCTTT.

V and J are TRBV20-1 and TRBJ2-1, with 13 bases lining up with TRBD2. The CDR3 has 14 residues. Trimming at V came to 5 bases and at J to 3 bases, leaving 1 base not matched to a gene. CDR1 DFQATT and CDR2 SNEGSKA come from the germline V gene (reference sequence). The CDR3 DNA follows: TGCAGTGCTGGACTAGCGGGAGTCTACAATGAGCAGTTCTTC. Protein sequence: CSAGLAGVYNEQFF.

V is TRBV6-6 and J is TRBJ2-7; D not certain. The V end was cut by 0 bases, the J end by 0 bases, with 12 bases between. The CDR3 is 16 amino acids. Germline V CDR1 and CDR2: MNHNY, SVGAGI (reference sequence). Written as DNA, the CDR3 is TGTGCCAGCAGTTACTCAATAGGGTTCGGCTCCTACGAGCAGTACTTC. The encoded protein is CASSYSIGFGSYEQYF.

In this sample, this clonotype turned up many times. The chain carries TRBV29-1 and TRBJ2-3; 9 positions match TRBD2. Per the germline V gene, CDR1 is SQVTM and CDR2 is ANQGSEA. V trimming: 3 bases; J trimming: 1 base; junction bases outside the gene matches: 2. The CDR3 spans 14 residues. The CDR3 reads CSVDRTSGTDTQYF. CDR3 bases: TGCAGCGTTGACCGGACTAGCGGCACAGATACGCAGTATTTT.

This clonotype occurred many times. This chain connects TRBV12-3 or TRBV12-4 to TRBJ2-2, with TRBD2 matching 10 bases. V shed 6 bases, J shed 7 bases, and the junction held 8 bases outside the gene matches. The CDR3 totals 15 residues. The chain's CDR3 is CASSPSGSISGELFF. Here the CDR3 DNA reads TGTGCCAGCAGCCCTAGCGGGAGTATTAGCGGGGAGCTGTTTTTT.

The chain employs TRBV7-9 and TRBJ2-1; D not certain. V was trimmed by 5 bases and J by 8 bases, leaving 10 bases between them. CDR3 length equals 12 residues. Germline CDR1 and CDR2: SEHNR and FQNEAQ (reference sequence). As DNA, the CDR3 is TGTGCCAGCAGCCGGACGTGGGATGAGCAGTTCTTC. It translates to CASSRTWDEQFF. The entire variable domain, with the rest obtained from reference TRBV7-9 and TRBJ2-1, is as follows: DTGVSQNPRHKITKRGQNVTFRCDPISEHNRLYWYRQTLGQGPEFLTYFQNEAQLEKSRLLSDRFSAERPKGSFSTLEIQRTEQGDSAMYLCASSRTWDEQFFGPGTRLTVL.

This clonotype was counted at least ten times. The V gene is TRBV4-2, the J gene TRBJ2-3; D is unresolved. CDR1 and CDR2 from the germline V gene are LGHNA and YNFKEQ. The CDR3 covers 17 residues. V lost 0 bases to trimming and J lost 0 bases, with 13 bases between them. DNA for the CDR3: TGTGCCAGCAGCCAAGAAAATAGAGCCCGAAGCACAGATACGCAGTATTTT. Translating gives CASSQENRARSTDTQYF.

This clonotype appeared many times. The V call is TRBV20-1, the J call TRBJ2-1, with 7 bases identical to TRBD2. The length of the CDR3 is 14 residues. CDR1 is DFQATT and CDR2 is SNEGSKA in the germline V gene (reference sequence). After removal of 0 bases from V and 8 bases from J, the junction contained 7 bases not matched to a gene. The CDR3 DNA is TGCAGTGCTAGAGATGGACCGGGAGGCGATGAGCAGTTCTTC. This translates into CSARDGPGGDEQFF.